The 16 T cell receptor beta chains below were found in one sample sequenced in a study of T cell responses to AZD1222 COVID-19 vaccine. Profiling relied on immunoSEQ multiplex PCR, and the TCRdb table lists in-frame clones only, not all of them. The top ten hold under 2% of the sample, which has some 190,000 clones, roughly nine tenths seen once. Sequenced here: peripheral blood, sampled 28 days after the second AZD1222 dose. These receptor sequences come from an adult who received the AZD1222 COVID-19 vaccine.

This clone was detected a few times. V is TRBV19 and J is TRBJ1-4; 9 bases are a match to TRBD1. The CDR3 totals 15 residues. Germline trimming cut 1 base from V and 8 bases from J; bases unmatched to any gene: 5. Per germline, CDR1 LNHDA and CDR2 SQIVND (reference sequence). The CDR3 coding sequence is TGTGCCAGTAGTATAGTACAGGGGGCGCGCGAAAAACTGTTTTTT. Residues: CASSIVQGAREKLFF.

The chain recombines TRBV6-1 with TRBJ1-2; D may be TRBD1 (5 bases). V shed 2 bases and J shed 0 bases, with 10 bases lying between them. The germline V gene encodes CDR1 MNHNS and CDR2 SASEGT. CDR3 length: 15 amino acids. CDR3 coding DNA: TGTGCCAGCAGTGAATGGGGGACCGCTAACTATGGCTACACCTTC. This translates into CASSEWGTANYGYTF.

The J gene is TRBJ2-7, the V gene TRBV5-1; TRBD1 agrees at 9 bases. V trimming: 4 bases; J trimming: 4 bases; junction bases outside the gene matches: 6. The length of the CDR3 is 14 residues. Germline V gene sequence: CDR1 SGHRS, CDR2 YFSETQ. CDR3 DNA sequence: TGCGCCAGCAGCATAGGGACAGGGTGGTACGAGCAGTACTTC. Translating gives CASSIGTGWYEQYF.

J is TRBJ1-2 and V is TRBV30; no clear D gene. Trimming stripped 1 base from V and 6 bases from J, with 18 bases between. This CDR3 has 15 amino acids. The germline V gene has CDR1 GTSNPN and CDR2 SVGIG (reference sequence). In DNA form, the CDR3 reads TGTGCCTGGAGTGCTACCTCTGGCGGCAAAGATGGCTACACCTTC. Translated: CAWSATSGGKDGYTF. The full variable domain, in which reference TRBV30 and TRBJ1-2 provide the parts outside the CDR3, is SQTIHQWPATLVQPVGSPLSLECTVEGTSNPNLYWYRQAAGRGLQLLFYSVGIGQISSEVPQNLSASRPQDRQFILSSKKLLLSDSGFYLCAWSATSGGKDGYTFGSGTRLTVV.

The genes are TRBV5-8 and TRBJ2-1, with 9 bases lining up with TRBD1. Germline assignment: CDR1 SGHTS and CDR2 YDEGEE. The CDR3 totals 13 residues. J was trimmed by 8 bases and V by 2 bases; bases with no gene match: 2. This chain's CDR3 is CASSLRDRDEQFF. CDR3 sequence (DNA): TGTGCCAGCAGCTTAAGGGACAGGGATGAGCAGTTCTTC. Based on the CDR3 plus reference TRBV5-8 and TRBJ2-1, the full variable domain is EAGVTQSPTHLIKTRGQQATLRCSPISGHTSVYWYQQALGLGLQFLLWYDEGEERNRGNFPPRFSGRQFPNYSSELNVNALELEDSALYLCASSLRDRDEQFFGPGTRLTVL.

This rearrangement joins TRBV5-4 to TRBJ2-5; TRBD2 agrees at 8 bases. The trim removed 0 bases at V and 5 bases at J, leaving 9 bases unmatched. Germline V CDR1 and CDR2: SGHNT, YYREEE (reference sequence). The CDR3 extends over 16 amino acids. In DNA, the CDR3 is TGTGCCAGCAGCTTGGCTAGCGGGTTCCGGGGGGAGACCCAGTACTTC. Encoded protein: CASSLASGFRGETQYF.

The chain uses TRBV4-2 and TRBJ2-2; 8 positions agree with TRBD2. Trimming cost V 5 bases and J 5 bases; bases outside gene matches: 7. The germline gives CDR1 LGHNA, CDR2 YNFKEQ. CDR3 length equals 15 residues. The DNA for the CDR3 is TGTGCCAGCAGCTCAAGGACTAGCCCGACCGGGGAGCTGTTTTTT. Translation gives CASSSRTSPTGELFF.

This chain uses TRBV3-1 (or the pseudogene TRBV3-2) with TRBJ1-2; D is ambiguous. Trimming left V 4 bases short and J 4 bases short, with 10 bases between. There are 13 residues in the CDR3. The germline V gene encodes CDR1 LGHDT and CDR2 YNNKEL (reference sequence). The CDR3 region is CASSRGRGYGYTF. The CDR3 DNA sequence: TGTGCCAGCAGCCGCGGCCGAGGCTATGGCTACACCTTC.

The V call is TRBV7-2, the J call TRBJ2-7; 7 positions match TRBD1. J was trimmed by 6 bases and V by 5 bases; bases with no gene match: 16. The germline gives CDR1 SGHTA, CDR2 FQGNSA. This CDR3 region has 16 residues. In DNA form, the CDR3 reads TGTGCCAGCAGCCCTGGGACAGTCGTAAGGATTTCCGAGCAGTACTTC. Residues: CASSPGTVVRISEQYF.

This clone came up a few times. The rearrangement uses TRBV11-2 and TRBJ1-2; D uncertain. This CDR3 region has 16 residues. Germline V gene data show CDR1 as SGHAT and CDR2 as FQNNGV. Trimming shortened V by 0 bases and J by 0 bases, and 11 bases separated the two germline ends. The CDR3, as DNA: TGTGCCAGCAGCTTAGATTCGTGGCAGGCTAACTATGGCTACACCTTC. Translating gives CASSLDSWQANYGYTF.

CDR3 loop: CASSFGQYYEQYF. CDR3 nucleotide sequence: TGTGCCAGCAGCTTTGGACAGTACTACGAGCAGTACTTC. This chain connects TRBV7-9 to TRBJ2-7; D is possibly TRBD1 (6 bases). V dropped 3 bases and J dropped 3 bases, with 9 bases sitting between them. This CDR3 has 13 residues. Looked up from germline, CDR1 is SEHNR and CDR2 is FQNEAQ (reference sequence). The full variable domain, with the rest looked up from reference TRBV7-9 and TRBJ2-7, is DTGVSQNPRHKITKRGQNVTFRCDPISEHNRLYWYRQTLGQGPEFLTYFQNEAQLEKSRLLSDRFSAERPKGSFSTLEIQRTEQGDSAMYLCASSFGQYYEQYFGPGTRLTVT.

This chain links TRBV18 with TRBJ1-5, with a tentative D call TRBD1 (5 bases). This CDR3 is 14 amino acids long. V was cut by 5 bases and J by 4 bases, with 12 bases left in between. Germline CDR1 reads KGHSH; CDR2 reads LQKENI. CDR3 DNA sequence: TGTGCCAGCTCAGGAGGGGCCGGTAATCAGCCCCAGCATTTT. Translation gives CASSGGAGNQPQHF.

This chain links TRBV7-3 with TRBJ1-1, with D unclear. The V end lost 2 bases, the J end lost 11 bases, and 12 bases lay between the germline ends. Looked up from germline, CDR1 is SGHTA and CDR2 is FQGTGA. The CDR3 consists of 12 residues. CDR3 residues: CASSLRGGRAFF. The CDR3 coding sequence is TGTGCCAGCAGCTTACGAGGCGGTAGGGCTTTCTTT.

As for this clone: Other nucleotide sequences in the sample specify the same CDR3. V gene TRBV19 combines with J gene TRBJ1-5; D may be TRBD1 (5 bases). Germline V lookup: CDR1 LNHDA, CDR2 SQIVND (reference sequence). V was clipped by 6 bases and J by 4 bases, with 10 bases between them. The CDR3 extends over 13 amino acids. In nucleotides, the CDR3 is TGTGCCAGTAGGGACCGGGGGAATCAGCCCCAGCATTTT. Translating it yields CASRDRGNQPQHF.

This chain uses TRBV7-9 with TRBJ2-3; weak D call: TRBD2 (5 bases). Germline V gives CDR1 SEHNR, CDR2 FQNEAQ (reference sequence). The CDR3 runs to 11 residues. The V end was cut by 5 bases, the J end by 8 bases, with 8 bases between. CDR3 region: CASSPGSTQYF. CDR3 nucleotide sequence: TGTGCCAGCAGCCCTGGGAGTACGCAGTATTTT.

The genes are TRBV18 and TRBJ1-4; no clear D. The V and J ends lost 8 bases and 0 bases respectively, with 7 bases between them. The CDR3 is made up of 13 amino acids. The germline V gene has CDR1 KGHSH and CDR2 LQKENI. Here the CDR3 reads CASKGSTNEKLFF. The CDR3 DNA follows: TGTGCCAGCAAAGGGTCAACTAATGAAAAACTGTTTTTT.